This TCR beta chain came from a study of cytomegalovirus exposure and HLA in healthy donors. Study-level findings and limits: The analysis excluded some indistinguishable V segments, including TRBV6-2 and TRBV6-3.

With regard to this clone: Its specificity is unknown.

Germline V gene data show CDR1 as MNHEY and CDR2 as SVGAGI. Between the trimmed V and J ends, which lost 7 bases and 4 bases, there was a span of 18 bases. The CDR3 runs to 15 residues. PCR involved 60 Vbeta and 13 Jbeta primers. Measured with immunoSEQ multiplex PCR; TCRdb has only the in-frame clones, and not every one. Seen here are tens of thousands of clones, around two thirds observed once, and the top ten hold roughly 10%. The clonotype comes from a woman between 45 and 65 years old in good health and CMV-seropositive. The chain joins TRBV6-5 to TRBJ2-3, with unresolved D. Input material: PBMCs. Here the CDR3 DNA reads TGTGCCAGCACCCCTAGAGCAATTAATTCAGATACGCAGTATTTT. It yields the protein CASTPRAINSDTQYF.